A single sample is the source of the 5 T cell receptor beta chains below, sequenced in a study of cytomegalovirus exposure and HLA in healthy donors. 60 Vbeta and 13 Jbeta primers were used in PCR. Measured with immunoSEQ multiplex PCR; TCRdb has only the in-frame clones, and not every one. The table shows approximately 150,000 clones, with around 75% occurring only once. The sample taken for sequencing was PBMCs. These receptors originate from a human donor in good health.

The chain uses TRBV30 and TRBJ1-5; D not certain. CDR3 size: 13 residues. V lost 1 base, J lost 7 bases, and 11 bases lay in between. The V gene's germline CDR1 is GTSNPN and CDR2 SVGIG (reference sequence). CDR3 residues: CAWSDSPEQPQHF. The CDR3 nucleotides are TGTGCCTGGAGTGACTCCCCGGAGCAGCCCCAGCATTTT.

The CDR3 DNA reads as TGTGCCAGCAGTCCCCTCCCTAGCACAGATACGCAGTATTTT. As protein: CASSPLPSTDTQYF. V gene TRBV28 combines with J gene TRBJ2-3; no clear D. CDR3 length: 14 amino acids. Germline values: CDR1 MDHEN, CDR2 SYDVKM. V gave up 5 bases and J gave up 0 bases, with 9 bases separating them.

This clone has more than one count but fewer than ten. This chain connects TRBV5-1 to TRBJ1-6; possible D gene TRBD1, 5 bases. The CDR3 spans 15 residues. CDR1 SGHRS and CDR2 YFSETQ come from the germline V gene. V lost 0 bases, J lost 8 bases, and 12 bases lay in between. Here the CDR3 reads CASSLAGREYSPLHF. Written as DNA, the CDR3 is TGCGCCAGCAGCTTGGCGGGACGGGAGTATTCACCCCTCCACTTT.

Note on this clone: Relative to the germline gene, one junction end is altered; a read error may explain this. In DNA form, the CDR3 reads TGTTCCAGCAGCTTCGGACTAGCGGTTAGCACAGATACGCAGTATTTT. It is translated as CSSSFGLAVSTDTQYF. V gene TRBV7-9 combines with J gene TRBJ2-3; TRBD2 matches 10 bases. The CDR3 sequence is 16 residues long. The germline CDR1 and CDR2 sequences are SEHNR and FQNEAQ (reference sequence).

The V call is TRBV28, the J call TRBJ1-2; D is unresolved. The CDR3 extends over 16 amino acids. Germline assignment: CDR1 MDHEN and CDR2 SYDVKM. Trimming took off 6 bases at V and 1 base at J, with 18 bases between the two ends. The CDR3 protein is CASRNPRRIINYGYTF. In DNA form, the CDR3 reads TGTGCCAGCAGAAATCCCCGGAGAATAATTAACTATGGCTACACCTTC.